The clone carrying this T cell receptor beta chain was observed at least ten times. Its target is unknown. This specimen comes from a study of CD8 T cells in ankylosing spondylitis. With molecular barcodes, quantitative 5'-RACE was used to make the TCR beta libraries. TCRdb called the 5' RACE reads again in MiXCR, with one record for every CDR3 protein. The sample lists around 230,000 distinct CDR3 sequences, over 7% occurring once. The CDR3 spans 17 residues. Germline CDR1 is SGHTA and CDR2 is FQGNSA. Study observations and caveats: There was a TCR beta motif, made of fewer than 10 highly homologous variants, that appeared characteristic of ankylosing spondylitis blood. It was reported that disease-linked clones were significantly enriched in matched ankylosing spondylitis synovial fluid. Relatively scarce in peripheral blood, disease-linked clones were CD8+.

The sample consisted of blood, either unsorted or a sorted T cell fraction (not recorded which). The V call is TRBV7-2, the J call TRBJ2-4; the D gene is possibly TRBD1 (7 bases). This clonotype was obtained from a female donor with ankylosing spondylitis or in good health (not recorded which). CDR3 region: CRRGLLTLWPKGNIQYF. CDR3 sequence (DNA): TGTCGGAGGGGGCTTCTCACCTTATGGCCTAAAGGAAACATTCAGTACTTC.